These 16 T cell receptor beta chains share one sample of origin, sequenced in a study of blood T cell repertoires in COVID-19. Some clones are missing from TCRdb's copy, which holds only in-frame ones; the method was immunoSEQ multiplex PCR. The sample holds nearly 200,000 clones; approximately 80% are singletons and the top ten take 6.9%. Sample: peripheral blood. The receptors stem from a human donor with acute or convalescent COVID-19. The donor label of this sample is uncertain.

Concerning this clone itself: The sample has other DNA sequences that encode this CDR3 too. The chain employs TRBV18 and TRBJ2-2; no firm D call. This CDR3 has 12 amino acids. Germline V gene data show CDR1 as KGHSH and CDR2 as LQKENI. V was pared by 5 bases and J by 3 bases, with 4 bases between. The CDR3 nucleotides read TGTGCCAGCTCATCATACACCGGGGAGCTGTTTTTT. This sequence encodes CASSSYTGELFF.

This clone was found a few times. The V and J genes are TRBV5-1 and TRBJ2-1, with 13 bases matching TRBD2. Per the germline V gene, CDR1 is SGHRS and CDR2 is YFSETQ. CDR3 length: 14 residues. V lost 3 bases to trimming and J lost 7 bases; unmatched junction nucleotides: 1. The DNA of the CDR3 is TGCGCCAGCAGCTGGACTAGCGGGAGTAATGAGCAGTTCTTC. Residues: CASSWTSGSNEQFF.

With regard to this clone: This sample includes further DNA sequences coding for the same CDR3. The CDR3 region is CASSSTGTGSYGYTF. The CDR3 DNA reads as TGTGCCAGCAGTTCAACCGGGACAGGGTCCTATGGCTACACCTTC. The V and J genes are TRBV28 and TRBJ1-2; 9 nucleotides align to TRBD1. The CDR3 is 15 residues long. V lost 4 bases and J lost 4; bases outside the gene matches: 7. In germline, CDR1 is MDHEN, CDR2 SYDVKM.

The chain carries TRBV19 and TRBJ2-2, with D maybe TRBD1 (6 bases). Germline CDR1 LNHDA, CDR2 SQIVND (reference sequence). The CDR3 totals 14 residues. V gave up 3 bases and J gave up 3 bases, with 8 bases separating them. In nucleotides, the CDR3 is TGTGCCAGTAGTATCCCAGGGGACACCGGGGAGCTGTTTTTT. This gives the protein CASSIPGDTGELFF. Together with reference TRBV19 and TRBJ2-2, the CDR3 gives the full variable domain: DGGITQSPKYLFRKEGQNVTLSCEQNLNHDAMYWYRQDPGQGLRLIYYSQIVNDFQKGDIAEGYSVSREKKESFPLTVTSAQKNPTAFYLCASSIPGDTGELFFGEGSRLTVL.

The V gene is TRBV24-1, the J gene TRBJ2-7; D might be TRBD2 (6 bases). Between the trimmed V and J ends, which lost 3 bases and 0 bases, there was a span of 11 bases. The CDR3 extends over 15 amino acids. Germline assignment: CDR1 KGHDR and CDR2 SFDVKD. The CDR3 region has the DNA TGTGCCACCAGTGATCCGCGGGACGCCTCCTACGAGCAGTACTTC. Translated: CATSDPRDASYEQYF.

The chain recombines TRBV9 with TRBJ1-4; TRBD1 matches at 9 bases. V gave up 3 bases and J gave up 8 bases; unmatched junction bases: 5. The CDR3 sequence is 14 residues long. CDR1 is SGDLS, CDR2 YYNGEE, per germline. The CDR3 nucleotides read TGTGCCAGCAGCGGGGGACAGGGAGCAGAAAAACTGTTTTTT. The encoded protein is CASSGGQGAEKLFF.

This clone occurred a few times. The CDR3 DNA is TGCGCCAGCAGCCATCAGACAGGGCGCGGTTATAATTCACCCCTCCACTTT. It encodes CASSHQTGRGYNSPLHF. The genes are TRBV4-1 and TRBJ1-6, with TRBD1 identical over 7 bases. V trimming: 3 bases; J trimming: 4 bases; junction bases outside the gene matches: 9. The CDR3 runs 17 residues. Germline V lookup: CDR1 MGHRA, CDR2 YSYEKL.

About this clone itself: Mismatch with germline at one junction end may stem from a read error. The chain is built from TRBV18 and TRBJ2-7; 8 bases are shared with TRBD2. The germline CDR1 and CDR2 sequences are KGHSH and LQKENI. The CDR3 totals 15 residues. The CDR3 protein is CASSPLSGGYYEQYF. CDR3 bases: TGTGCCAGCTCCCCACTCAGCGGGGGCTACTACGAGCAGTACTTC.

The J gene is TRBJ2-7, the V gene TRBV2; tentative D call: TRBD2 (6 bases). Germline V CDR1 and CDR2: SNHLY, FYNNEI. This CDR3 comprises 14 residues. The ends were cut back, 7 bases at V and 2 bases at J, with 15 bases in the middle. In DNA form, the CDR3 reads TGTGCCAGCACGGAGGAGGGTGGTGCCTACGAGCAGTACTTC. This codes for CASTEEGGAYEQYF.

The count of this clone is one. CDR3 DNA: TGTGCCAGCAGCTTATCAAGCGGGGACACTGAAGCTTTCTTT. Translating gives CASSLSSGDTEAFF. V and J are TRBV7-9 and TRBJ1-1; D not resolved. This CDR3 contains 14 residues. Germline CDR1 reads SEHNR; CDR2 reads FQNEAQ (reference sequence). The V end lost 2 bases, the J end lost 3 bases, and 10 bases lay between the germline ends.

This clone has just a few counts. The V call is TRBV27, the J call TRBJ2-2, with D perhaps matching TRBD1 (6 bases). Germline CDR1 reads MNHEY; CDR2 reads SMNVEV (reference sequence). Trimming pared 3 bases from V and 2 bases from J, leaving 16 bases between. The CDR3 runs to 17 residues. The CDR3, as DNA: TGTGCCAGCAGTTTCCAAAGGACAGTCACCAACACCGGGGAGCTGTTTTTT. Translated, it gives CASSFQRTVTNTGELFF.

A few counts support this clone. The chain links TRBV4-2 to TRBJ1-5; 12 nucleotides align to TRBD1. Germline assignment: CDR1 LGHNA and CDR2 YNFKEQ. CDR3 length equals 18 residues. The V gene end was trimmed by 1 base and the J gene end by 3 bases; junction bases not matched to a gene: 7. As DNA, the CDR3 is TGTGCCAGCAGCCAAGTGGGACAGGGGGCTCAGAACAATCAGCCCCAGCATTTT. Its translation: CASSQVGQGAQNNQPQHF.

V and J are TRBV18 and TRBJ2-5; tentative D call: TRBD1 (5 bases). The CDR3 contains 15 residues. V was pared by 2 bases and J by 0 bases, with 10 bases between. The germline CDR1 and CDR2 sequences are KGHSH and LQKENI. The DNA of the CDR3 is TGTGCCAGCTCACCAATGGCAGGGAACCAAGAGACCCAGTACTTC. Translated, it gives CASSPMAGNQETQYF.

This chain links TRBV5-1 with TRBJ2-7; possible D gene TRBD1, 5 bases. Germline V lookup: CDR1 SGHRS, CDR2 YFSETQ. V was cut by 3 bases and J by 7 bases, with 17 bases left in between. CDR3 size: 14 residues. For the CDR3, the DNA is TGCGCCAGCAGCTCCACAGGCCAGGGCTGGGAGCAGTACTTC. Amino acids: CASSSTGQGWEQYF. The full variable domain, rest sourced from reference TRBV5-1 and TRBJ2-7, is KAGVTQTPRYLIKTRGQQVTLSCSPISGHRSVSWYQQTPGQGLQFLFEYFSETQRNKGNFPGRFSGRQFSNSRSEMNVSTLELGDSALYLCASSSTGQGWEQYFGPGTRLTVT.

The CDR3 is CSGGGEGVEQYF. The DNA for the CDR3 is TGCAGCGGAGGAGGGGAGGGGGTCGAGCAGTACTTC. The chain employs TRBV29-1 and TRBJ2-7; tentative D call: TRBD2 (7 bases). Trimming shortened V by 7 bases and J by 6 bases, and 16 bases separated the two germline ends. The CDR3 runs to 12 residues. CDR1 and CDR2 from the germline V gene are SQVTM and ANQGSEA.

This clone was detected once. CDR3 nucleotides: TGTGCCAGTAGTATGACAGGGGGGACTGAAGCTTTCTTT. Protein product: CASSMTGGTEAFF. The rearrangement links TRBV19 to TRBJ1-1, with 9 positions matching TRBD1. V dropped 3 bases and J dropped 5; count of bases not matched to a gene: 1. CDR1 is LNHDA, CDR2 SQIVND, per germline (reference sequence). The CDR3 consists of 13 residues.